These T cell receptor beta chains were read from a single sample in a study of blood T cell repertoires in COVID-19. The table came from immunoSEQ multiplex PCR; TCRdb's copy has only in-frame clones and leaves some out. This sample has approximately 97,000 clones, with approximately 90% found just once. The sample was peripheral blood. The receptor set was obtained from a man aged 55-75 years with acute or convalescent COVID-19. Both conserved end residues are part of each CDR3. D genes are given only for firm matches. The size of a clone is reported for some rows only, either as once, few or many, or as a class for expanded clones.

j_call,v_call,clone_size,d_call,cdr3_length,cdr3_aa,cdr3_nt
TRBJ1-1,TRBV6-5,.,TRBD1,16,CASSYSSARDRIEAFF,TGTGCCAGCAGTTACTCGAGTGCACGGGACAGAATTGAAGCTTTCTTT
TRBJ1-1,TRBV19,once,.,17,CASSIMGSQVGNTEAFF,TGTGCCAGTAGTATCATGGGGTCACAGGTGGGGAACACTGAAGCTTTCTTT
TRBJ1-1,TRBV6-1,.,.,17,CASSEIGWRGADTEAFF,TGTGCCAGCAGTGAGATAGGGTGGCGGGGGGCTGATACTGAAGCTTTCTTT
TRBJ1-2,TRBV27,.,TRBD1,13,CASSLGTGGGYTF,TGTGCCAGCAGTCTCGGGACAGGTGGGGGCTACACCTTC
TRBJ1-1,TRBV6-5,.,.,15,CASHRTALRNTEAFF,TGTGCCAGCCACAGGACAGCACTTAGAAACACTGAAGCTTTCTTT
TRBJ1-1,TRBV5-1,few,.,17,CASSFRFTDSLNTEAFF,TGCGCCAGCAGCTTTAGATTCACGGACAGTTTGAACACTGAAGCTTTCTTT
TRBJ1-2,TRBV13,.,.,16,CASSLGGATANYGYTF,TGTGCCAGCAGCTTAGGGGGGGCGACTGCTAACTATGGCTACACCTTC
TRBJ1-1,TRBV20-1,.,.,11,CSAPASTEAFF,TGCAGTGCTCCCGCGTCCACTGAAGCTTTCTTT
TRBJ2-7,TRBV11-3,.,.,14,CASSARAGSYEQYF,TGTGCCAGCAGCGCCAGGGCGGGGTCCTACGAGCAGTACTTC
TRBJ2-1,TRBV14,few,.,16,CASSQGGGALSNEQFF,TGTGCCAGCAGCCAAGGTGGGGGGGCCCTCTCGAATGAGCAGTTCTTC
TRBJ1-3,TRBV15,.,TRBD1,16,CATSSDRGRLGNTIYF,TGTGCCACCAGCAGCGACAGGGGGCGACTTGGAAACACCATATATTTT
TRBJ2-5,TRBV9,.,.,13,CASSRGGDATQYF,TGTGCCAGCAGCCGAGGGGGGGATGCGACCCAGTACTTC
TRBJ1-3,TRBV7-6,few,.,15,CASSPRRQAGNTIYF,TGTGCCAGCAGCCCACGTAGGCAGGCAGGAAACACCATATATTTT
TRBJ2-2,TRBV10-1,.,TRBD2,14,CASRSGGASGELFF,TGCGCCAGCCGTAGCGGGGGGGCCTCAGGGGAGCTGTTTTTT
TRBJ1-1,TRBV5-1,.,.,14,CASSQTLGRAEAFF,TGCGCCAGTAGCCAGACCCTAGGTCGTGCTGAAGCTTTCTTT
TRBJ1-2,TRBV27,.,.,15,CASSFMGASGYGYTF,TGTGCCAGCAGTTTTATGGGGGCCTCGGGCTATGGCTACACCTTC
TRBJ2-7,TRBV28,.,.,12,CASSLKGREQYF,TGTGCCAGCAGTTTAAAGGGGCGTGAGCAGTACTTC
TRBJ1-2,TRBV6-5,.,TRBD1,15,CASSPIGQGTYGYTF,TGTGCCAGCAGTCCCATAGGACAGGGTACCTATGGCTACACCTTC
TRBJ2-3,TRBV2,few,TRBD1,12,CASSAGQGTQYF,TGTGCCAGCAGTGCAGGACAGGGTACGCAGTATTTT
TRBJ2-7,TRBV9,.,TRBD1,16,CASSRTETGISNEQYF,TGTGCCAGCAGTCGAACCGAGACAGGGATTAGTAACGAGCAGTACTTC
TRBJ2-5,TRBV29-1,.,.,12,CSVGGYQETQYF,TGCAGCGTTGGGGGCTACCAAGAGACCCAGTACTTC
TRBJ1-2,TRBV18,.,TRBD1,15,CASSPGTGTNYGYTF,TGTGCCAGCTCACCCGGGACAGGGACTAACTATGGCTACACCTTC
TRBJ1-4,TRBV6-5,.,.,16,CASSYSIGATNEKLFF,TGTGCCAGCAGTTACTCGATCGGGGCAACTAATGAAAAACTGTTTTTT
TRBJ1-1,TRBV4-1,.,.,16,CASSQASLQLATEAFF,TGCGCCAGCAGCCAAGCGAGCCTACAGTTGGCCACTGAAGCTTTCTTT
TRBJ1-2,TRBV5-1,.,.,14,CASSLEVRVEGYTF,TGCGCCAGCAGCTTGGAAGTGAGGGTCGAGGGCTACACCTTC
TRBJ1-5,TRBV5-6,.,TRBD1,15,CASSRTGAGNQPQHF,TGTGCCAGCAGCCGCACAGGGGCCGGCAATCAGCCCCAGCATTTT
TRBJ1-1,TRBV29-1,.,.,12,CSVDTGYTEAFF,TGCAGCGTTGATACGGGGTACACTGAAGCTTTCTTT
TRBJ2-1,TRBV29-1,.,.,11,CSVGQINEQFF,TGCAGCGTCGGACAGATCAATGAGCAGTTCTTC
TRBJ2-6,TRBV6-1,.,TRBD1,16,CASREGGSSGANVLTF,TGTGCCAGCAGGGAAGGGGGCAGTTCCGGGGCCAACGTCCTGACTTTC
TRBJ1-2,TRBV18,once,TRBD1,14,CASSPLGQIRGYTF,TGTGCCAGCTCACCATTGGGACAGATTCGTGGCTACACCTTC
TRBJ2-2,TRBV10-1,.,TRBD1,16,CAMVSIPGGETGELFF,TGCGCCATGGTATCTATCCCAGGGGGCGAGACCGGGGAGCTGTTTTTT
TRBJ1-3,TRBV19,once,.,12,CASSEQGHTIYF,TGTGCCAGTAGCGAACAGGGACACACCATATATTTT
TRBJ1-6,TRBV12-5,.,TRBD1,14,CASGPGQQNSPLHF,TGTGCTAGTGGTCCGGGACAGCAAAATTCACCCCTCCACTTT
TRBJ2-7,TRBV3-1/TRBV3-2,.,TRBD2,14,CASSLGTSGGEQYF,TGTGCCAGCAGCCTTGGGACTAGCGGGGGGGAGCAGTACTTC
TRBJ1-6,TRBV30,.,TRBD1,13,CAWSDRGYSPLHF,TGTGCCTGGAGTGACAGGGGTTATTCACCCCTCCACTTT
TRBJ2-7,TRBV10-2,once,.,13,CASRTNGGYEQYF,TGCGCCAGCAGAACAAACGGGGGCTACGAGCAGTACTTC
TRBJ2-2,TRBV15,.,.,13,CATRDTNTGELFF,TGTGCCACCAGAGACACCAACACCGGGGAGCTGTTTTTT
TRBJ1-6,TRBV3-1/TRBV3-2,once,.,13,CASSASGNSPLHF,TGTGCCAGCAGTGCCTCAGGAAATTCACCCCTCCACTTT
TRBJ1-1,TRBV7-9,.,TRBD1,13,CASSLTGGTEAFF,TGTGCCAGCAGCTTGACAGGGGGCACTGAAGCTTTCTTT
TRBJ2-3,TRBV27,.,.,14,CASSFRGGTQGQYF,TGTGCCAGCAGTTTTAGGGGCGGTACACAGGGGCAGTATTTT
TRBJ1-1,TRBV5-4,.,.,14,CASSSSDRDTEAFF,TGTGCCAGCAGCTCCTCTGACAGAGACACTGAAGCTTTCTTT
TRBJ1-6,TRBV5-8,.,.,16,CASSLAGTAFGSPLHF,TGTGCCAGCAGCTTGGCGGGTACGGCATTTGGTTCACCCCTCCACTTT
TRBJ1-1,TRBV2,.,.,13,CASTLQGNTEAFF,TGTGCCAGCACCCTACAGGGAAACACTGAAGCTTTCTTT
TRBJ1-5,TRBV28,.,.,15,CASSTERGSNQPQHF,TGTGCCAGCAGTACAGAAAGGGGGAGCAATCAGCCCCAGCATTTT
TRBJ2-1,TRBV4-2,.,TRBD1,15,CASRPDRSSYNEQFF,TGTGCCAGCAGACCGGACAGGAGCTCCTACAATGAGCAGTTCTTC
TRBJ1-2,TRBV19,.,TRBD1,15,CASTLRDRDSSGYTF,TGTGCCAGTACCTTAAGGGACAGGGATTCGTCTGGCTACACCTTC
TRBJ1-2,TRBV11-2,.,.,15,CASSLSGQTNYGYTF,TGTGCCAGCAGCCTAAGTGGGCAGACTAACTATGGCTACACCTTC
TRBJ1-2,TRBV5-1,once,.,15,CASSSDTGGGYGYTF,TGCGCCAGCAGCTCGGATACCGGGGGGGGCTATGGCTACACCTTC